The 17 T cell receptor beta chains below come from one sample, sequenced in a study of control samples from healthy donors and cancer patients. Generated by immunoSEQ multiplex PCR, the TCRdb table keeps only in-frame clones and is missing some. The table has fewer than 90,000 clones, around nine tenths seen once; the top ten hold 5% to 7%. Sequencing was performed on blood. These receptors originate from a woman aged 50 to 60 in good health.

In DNA form, the CDR3 reads TGCGCCAGCAGGTTGACAGAATACACTGAAGCTTTCTTT. It specifies CASRLTEYTEAFF. V and J are TRBV5-1 and TRBJ1-1; maybe TRBD1 (5 bases). Per the germline V gene, CDR1 is SGHRS and CDR2 is YFSETQ. V lost 5 bases to trimming and J lost 3 bases, with 11 bases between them. The CDR3 covers 13 residues.

J is TRBJ2-1 and V is TRBV9, with TRBD2 identical over 10 bases. CDR3 length equals 14 residues. V shed 4 bases, J shed 14 bases, and the junction held 12 bases outside the gene matches. The germline V gene encodes CDR1 SGDLS and CDR2 YYNGEE. CDR3 DNA sequence: TGTGCCAGCAGCCCCTCTAGCGGGGGCCCCAGTGAGTTCTTC. It encodes CASSPSSGGPSEFF.

V gene TRBV18 combines with J gene TRBJ2-3; 12 nucleotides agree with TRBD2. The germline V gene has CDR1 KGHSH and CDR2 LQKENI. This CDR3 region has 19 residues. V trimming: 4 bases; J trimming: 2 bases; junction bases outside the gene matches: 13. CDR3 sequence reads: CASSLTSGLAGRLTDTQYF. The CDR3 coding sequence is TGTGCCAGCTCACTTACTTCTGGACTAGCGGGGAGACTCACAGATACGCAGTATTTT.

This chain joins TRBV18 and TRBJ2-5, with D uncertain. Germline V CDR1 and CDR2: KGHSH, LQKENI. The CDR3 is made up of 15 amino acids. Trimming pared 0 bases from V and 3 bases from J, leaving 11 bases between. Written as DNA, the CDR3 is TGTGCCAGCTCACCACCGAGTCAGGCGGAAGAGACCCAGTACTTC. Its translation: CASSPPSQAEETQYF.

The chain recombines TRBV15 with TRBJ2-7; a weak D match, TRBD2 (5 bases). From germline, CDR1 is LNHNV and CDR2 YYDKDF (reference sequence). CDR3 length: 15 residues. V lost 2 bases and J 6 bases, leaving 17 bases between the germline ends. The DNA for the CDR3 is TGTGCCACCAGCAGACTAAGTCTCCTTGGGAGCGAGCAGTACTTC. This gives the protein CATSRLSLLGSEQYF.

The gene calls are TRBV6-5 and TRBJ1-2; D gene ambiguous. The V and J ends lost 4 bases and 2 bases respectively, with 14 bases between them. From germline, CDR1 is MNHEY and CDR2 SVGAGI. This CDR3 region has 15 residues. CDR3 amino acids: CASSSPSRQNYGYTF. The CDR3, as DNA: TGTGCCAGCAGTTCCCCGTCTAGGCAGAACTATGGCTACACCTTC.

The rearrangement joins TRBV10-1 to TRBJ2-3; D gene ambiguous. Germline values: CDR1 WNHNN, CDR2 SYGVQD (reference sequence). The CDR3 consists of 17 residues. Deletions cut 2 bases from V and 0 bases from J, with 15 bases between. DNA for the CDR3: TGCGCCAGCAGTGAGGGATCAAGAGTGTCCAGCACAGATACGCAGTATTTT. Its protein product is CASSEGSRVSSTDTQYF.

The chain employs TRBV5-1 and TRBJ2-1, with a possible D match to TRBD1 (6 bases). Germline assignment: CDR1 SGHRS and CDR2 YFSETQ. The V and J ends lost 5 bases and 6 bases respectively, with 18 bases between them. The CDR3 length is 15 residues. CDR3 in amino acids: CASSPPQGIGNEQFF. CDR3 DNA sequence: TGCGCCAGCAGTCCCCCCCAGGGGATAGGCAATGAGCAGTTCTTC.

The chain links TRBV15 to TRBJ1-6; perhaps TRBD1 as D (6 bases). CDR3 size: 17 residues. Deletions cut 0 bases from V and 8 bases from J, with 17 bases between. CDR1 and CDR2 from the germline V gene are LNHNV and YYDKDF (reference sequence). CDR3 amino acids: CATSRDSSGALHSPLHF. In DNA form, the CDR3 reads TGTGCCACCAGCAGAGATTCGTCGGGGGCTCTCCATTCACCCCTCCACTTT.

The sample holds one count of this clone. V is TRBV6-1 and J is TRBJ1-5; 9 bases match TRBD1. Germline V gene data show CDR1 as MNHNS and CDR2 as SASEGT. The CDR3 is 16 amino acids. Trimming at V came to 2 bases and at J to 5 bases, leaving 7 bases not matched to a gene. The CDR3 coding sequence is TGTGCCAGCAGTGAACCGGGGACAGGGAACGATCAGCCCCAGCATTTT. Residues: CASSEPGTGNDQPQHF.

The chain is built from TRBV6-6 and TRBJ1-3; D might be TRBD1 (5 bases). Germline V CDR1 and CDR2: MNHNY, SVGAGI (reference sequence). The germline V and J ends were trimmed by 2 bases and 0 bases, with 5 bases remaining between them. This CDR3 is 14 amino acids long. Written as DNA, the CDR3 is TGTGCCAGCAGTTACCAGGGCTCTGGAAACACCATATATTTT. It codes for CASSYQGSGNTIYF.

The CDR3 loop reads CASSQVYSPLHF. DNA of the CDR3: TGTGCCAGCAGCCAAGTATATTCACCCCTCCACTTT. The chain employs TRBV14 and TRBJ1-6; D unresolved. Germline V gene lookup returns CDR1 SGHDN and CDR2 FVKESK. This CDR3 is 12 amino acids long. Trimming left V 1 base short and J 8 bases short, with 3 bases between.

This sequence joins TRBV11-2 and TRBJ2-3; the D gene is possibly TRBD2 (5 bases). From germline, CDR1 is SGHAT and CDR2 FQNNGV. Trimming removed 5 bases at V and 2 bases at J, with 11 bases between. This CDR3 spans 14 amino acids. The CDR3 bases are TGTGCCAGCAGCCCCCTGAGGGCCACAGATACGCAGTATTTT. Translation gives CASSPLRATDTQYF.

J is TRBJ1-1 and V is TRBV6-5, with 7 nucleotides matching TRBD1. This CDR3 is 14 amino acids long. With 0 bases clipped from V and 6 bases from J, the junction kept 4 bases outside the gene matches. The germline V gene has CDR1 MNHEY and CDR2 SVGAGI. The CDR3 spells CASSYSDRAPEAFF. The CDR3 coding sequence is TGTGCCAGCAGTTACTCCGACAGGGCCCCTGAAGCTTTCTTT.

This chain links TRBV6-1 with TRBJ1-5; no clear D gene. Germline V CDR1 and CDR2: MNHNS, SASEGT. This CDR3 region has 16 residues. V lost 2 bases to trimming and J lost 8 bases, with 19 bases between them. In nucleotides, the CDR3 is TGTGCCAGCAGTGAATGGGAAGAAAGGGAAGGTAAGCCCCAGCATTTT. Encoded protein: CASSEWEEREGKPQHF.

The gene calls are TRBV7-7 and TRBJ1-4; possibly TRBD1 for D (6 bases). The V end lost 2 bases, the J end lost 2 bases, and 12 bases lay between the germline ends. Germline V lookup: CDR1 SSHAT, CDR2 FNYEAQ (reference sequence). The CDR3 contains 16 residues. CDR3 bases: TGTGCCAGCAGCTTACAATTCGGACAGACTAATGAAAAACTGTTTTTT. Translating gives CASSLQFGQTNEKLFF.

This clone appeared a single time. V usage is TRBV6-5 and J usage is TRBJ2-7; D could derive from TRBD1 or TRBD2 (5 bases each). Per germline, CDR1 MNHEY and CDR2 SVGAGI. The CDR3 sequence is 13 residues long. V was cut by 6 bases and J by 7 bases, with 16 bases left in between. The CDR3 sequence: CASRAAGTREQYF. In DNA, the CDR3 is TGTGCCAGCAGAGCAGCAGGGACGAGGGAGCAGTACTTC.